This T cell receptor beta chain was retrieved from a study of blood T cells in healthy people across ages. A second PCR, run for roughly 7 to 12 cycles, used a sample-barcoded 5' primer plus a J-beta primer mix. TCRdb recomputed calls from the 5' RACE reads with MiXCR, one row per CDR3 protein. Of fewer than 1,000,000 distinct CDR3 sequences in the sample, around 50% were seen once. With regard to this clonotype: What it recognizes is unknown.

Study-level points and caveats: TCR beta diversity correlated strongly with naive T cell percentage. Across the age range, TCR beta diversity per million T cells fell in a roughly linear way.

V was cut by 0 bases and J by 9 bases, with 15 bases left in between. Germline assignment: CDR1 MGHRA and CDR2 YSYEKL. This CDR3 comprises 15 residues. The sequenced sample was blood. The TCR was taken from a man older than 75 in good health. The V call is TRBV4-1, the J call TRBJ1-5; D gene unclear. The CDR3 reads CASSQEILGYRPQHF. As DNA, the CDR3 is TGCGCCAGCAGCCAAGAAATATTAGGGTATAGGCCCCAGCATTTT.